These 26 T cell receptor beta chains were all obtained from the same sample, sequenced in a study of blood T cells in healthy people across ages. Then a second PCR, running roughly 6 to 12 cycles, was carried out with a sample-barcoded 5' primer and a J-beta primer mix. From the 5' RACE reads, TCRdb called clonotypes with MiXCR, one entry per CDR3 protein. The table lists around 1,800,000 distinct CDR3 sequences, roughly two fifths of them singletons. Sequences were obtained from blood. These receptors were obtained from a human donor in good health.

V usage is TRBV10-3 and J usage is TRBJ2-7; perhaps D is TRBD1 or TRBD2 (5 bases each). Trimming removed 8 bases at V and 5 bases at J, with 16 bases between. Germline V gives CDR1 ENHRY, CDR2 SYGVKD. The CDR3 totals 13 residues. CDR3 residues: CAIGLQVGDEQYF. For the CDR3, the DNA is TGTGCCATCGGTCTCCAGGTGGGGGACGAGCAGTACTTC.

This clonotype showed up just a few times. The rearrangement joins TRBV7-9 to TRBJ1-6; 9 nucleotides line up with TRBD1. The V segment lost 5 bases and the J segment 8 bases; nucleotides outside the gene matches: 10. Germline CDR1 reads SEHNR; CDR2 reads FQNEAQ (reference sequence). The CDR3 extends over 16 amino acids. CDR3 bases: TGTGCCAGCAGCCCCCAGCCGGGACAGGGAGATTCACCCCTCCACTTT. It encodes CASSPQPGQGDSPLHF. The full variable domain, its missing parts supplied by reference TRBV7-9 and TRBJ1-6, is DTGVSQNPRHKITKRGQNVTFRCDPISEHNRLYWYRQTLGQGPEFLTYFQNEAQLEKSRLLSDRFSAERPKGSFSTLEIQRTEQGDSAMYLCASSPQPGQGDSPLHFGNGTRLTVT.

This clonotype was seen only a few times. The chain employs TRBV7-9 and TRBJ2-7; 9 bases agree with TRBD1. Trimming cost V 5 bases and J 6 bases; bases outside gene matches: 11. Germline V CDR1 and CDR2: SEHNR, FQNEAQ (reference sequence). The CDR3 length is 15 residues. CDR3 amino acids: CASSPPGQGATEQYF. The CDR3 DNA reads TGTGCCAGCAGCCCCCCGGGACAGGGCGCCACCGAGCAGTACTTC.

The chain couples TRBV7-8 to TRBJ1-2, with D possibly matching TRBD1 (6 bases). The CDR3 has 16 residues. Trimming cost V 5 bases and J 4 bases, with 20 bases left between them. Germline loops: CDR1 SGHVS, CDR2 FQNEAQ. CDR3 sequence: CASSAQTYRDSYGYTF. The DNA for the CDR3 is TGTGCCAGCAGCGCGCAGACTTACAGGGATAGCTATGGCTACACCTTC.

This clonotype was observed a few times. The CDR3 DNA sequence: TGCGCCAGCAGCAGAGACGGTGATTACACCTATGGCTACACCTTC. Its protein is CASSRDGDYTYGYTF. The V gene is TRBV5-1, the J gene TRBJ1-2; no reliable D call. The V end lost 4 bases, the J end lost 4 bases, and 17 bases lay between the germline ends. This CDR3 comprises 15 residues. In germline, CDR1 is SGHRS, CDR2 YFSETQ. The variable domain in full, completed from reference TRBV5-1 and TRBJ1-2, reads KAGVTQTPRYLIKTRGQQVTLSCSPISGHRSVSWYQQTPGQGLQFLFEYFSETQRNKGNFPGRFSGRQFSNSRSEMNVSTLELGDSALYLCASSRDGDYTYGYTFGSGTRLTVV.

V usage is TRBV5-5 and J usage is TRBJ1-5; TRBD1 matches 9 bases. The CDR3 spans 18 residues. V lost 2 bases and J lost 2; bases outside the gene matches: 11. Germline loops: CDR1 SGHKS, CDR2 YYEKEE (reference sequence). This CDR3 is CASSFSWTGVRGNQPQHF. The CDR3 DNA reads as TGTGCCAGCAGCTTTAGTTGGACAGGGGTTAGGGGCAATCAGCCCCAGCATTTT.

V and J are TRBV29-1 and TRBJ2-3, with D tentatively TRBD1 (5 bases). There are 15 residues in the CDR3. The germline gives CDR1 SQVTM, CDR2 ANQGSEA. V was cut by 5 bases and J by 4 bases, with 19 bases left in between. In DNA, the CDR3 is TGCAGCGTTAGGGGTTTGAAGACTCACCCAGATACGCAGTATTTT. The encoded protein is CSVRGLKTHPDTQYF.

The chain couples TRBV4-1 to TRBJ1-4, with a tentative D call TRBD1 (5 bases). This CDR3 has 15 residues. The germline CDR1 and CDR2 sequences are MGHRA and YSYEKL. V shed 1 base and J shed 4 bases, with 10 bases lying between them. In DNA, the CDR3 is TGCGCCAGCAGCCAAGGAGGGGCTAATAATGAAAAACTGTTTTTT. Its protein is CASSQGGANNEKLFF.

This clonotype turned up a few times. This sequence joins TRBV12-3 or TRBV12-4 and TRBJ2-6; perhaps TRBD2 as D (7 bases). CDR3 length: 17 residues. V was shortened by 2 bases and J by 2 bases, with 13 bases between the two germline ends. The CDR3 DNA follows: TGTGCCAGCAGTTTAAGGGGGGGGGGAGCTGGGGCCAACGTCCTGACTTTC. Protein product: CASSLRGGGAGANVLTF.

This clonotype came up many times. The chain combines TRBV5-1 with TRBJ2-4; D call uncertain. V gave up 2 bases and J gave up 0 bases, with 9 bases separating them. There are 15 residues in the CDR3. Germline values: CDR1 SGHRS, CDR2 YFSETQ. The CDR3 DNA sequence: TGCGCCAGCAGCTTAGAGGCACTAGCCAAAAACATTCAGTACTTC. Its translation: CASSLEALAKNIQYF.

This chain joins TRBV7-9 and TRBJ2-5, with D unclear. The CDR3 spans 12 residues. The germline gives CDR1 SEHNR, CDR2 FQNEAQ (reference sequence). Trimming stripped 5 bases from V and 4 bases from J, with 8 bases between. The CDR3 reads CASSDPTETQYF. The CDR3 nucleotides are TGTGCCAGCAGCGACCCGACAGAGACCCAGTACTTC.

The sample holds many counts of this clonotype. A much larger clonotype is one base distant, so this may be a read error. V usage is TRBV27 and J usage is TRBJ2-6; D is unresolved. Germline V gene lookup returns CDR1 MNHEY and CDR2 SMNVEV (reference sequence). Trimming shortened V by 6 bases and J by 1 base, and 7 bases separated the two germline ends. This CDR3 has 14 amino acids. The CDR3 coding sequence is TGTGCCAGCAGGTTTTCGTCTGGGGCCAACGTCCTGACTTTC. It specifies CASRFSSGANVLTF.

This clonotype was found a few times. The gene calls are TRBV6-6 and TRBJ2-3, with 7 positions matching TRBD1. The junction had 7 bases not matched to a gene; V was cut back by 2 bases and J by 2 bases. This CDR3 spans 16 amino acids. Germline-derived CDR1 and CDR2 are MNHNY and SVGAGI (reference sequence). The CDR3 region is CASSYGDSFYTDTQYF. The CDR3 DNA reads TGTGCCAGCAGTTACGGGGACAGCTTCTACACAGATACGCAGTATTTT.

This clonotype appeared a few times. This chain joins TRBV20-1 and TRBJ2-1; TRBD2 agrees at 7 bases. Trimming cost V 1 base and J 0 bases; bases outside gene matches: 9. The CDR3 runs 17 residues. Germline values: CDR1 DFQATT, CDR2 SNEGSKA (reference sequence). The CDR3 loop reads CSARGGGGGISYNEQFF. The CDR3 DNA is TGCAGTGCTAGAGGGGGGGGTGGGGGTATCTCCTACAATGAGCAGTTCTTC.

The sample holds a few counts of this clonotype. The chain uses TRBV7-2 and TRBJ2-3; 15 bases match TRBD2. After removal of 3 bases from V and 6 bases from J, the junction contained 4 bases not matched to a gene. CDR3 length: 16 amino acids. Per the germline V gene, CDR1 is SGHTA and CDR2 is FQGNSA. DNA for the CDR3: TGTGCCAGCAGCTTTCGGACTAGCGGGGGGGCGGATACGCAGTATTTT. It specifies CASSFRTSGGADTQYF. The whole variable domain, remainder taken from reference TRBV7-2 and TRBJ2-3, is GAGVSQSPSNKVTEKGKDVELRCDPISGHTALYWYRQSLGQGLEFLIYFQGNSAPDKSGLPSDRFSAERTGGSVSTLTIQRTQQEDSAVYLCASSFRTSGGADTQYFGPGTRLTVL.

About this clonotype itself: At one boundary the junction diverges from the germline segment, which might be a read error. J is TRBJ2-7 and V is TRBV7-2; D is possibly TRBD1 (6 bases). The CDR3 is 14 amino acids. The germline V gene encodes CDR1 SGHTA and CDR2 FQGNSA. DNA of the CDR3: TGTGCCGGCAGCGCAAATACAGGGTTGTACGAGCAGTACTTC. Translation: CAGSANTGLYEQYF.

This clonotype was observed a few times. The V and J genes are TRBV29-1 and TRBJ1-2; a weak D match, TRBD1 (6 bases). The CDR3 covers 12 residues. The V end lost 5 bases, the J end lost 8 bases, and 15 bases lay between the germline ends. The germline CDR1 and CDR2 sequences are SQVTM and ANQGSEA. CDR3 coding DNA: TGCAGCGTTCGAGGGGGGGGGAGCGGCTACACCTTC. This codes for CSVRGGGSGYTF. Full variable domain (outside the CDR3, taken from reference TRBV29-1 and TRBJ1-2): SAVISQKPSRDICQRGTSLTIQCQVDSQVTMMFWYRQQPGQSLTLIATANQGSEATYESGFVIDKFPISRPNLTFSTLTVSNMSPEDSSIYLCSVRGGGSGYTFGSGTRLTVV.

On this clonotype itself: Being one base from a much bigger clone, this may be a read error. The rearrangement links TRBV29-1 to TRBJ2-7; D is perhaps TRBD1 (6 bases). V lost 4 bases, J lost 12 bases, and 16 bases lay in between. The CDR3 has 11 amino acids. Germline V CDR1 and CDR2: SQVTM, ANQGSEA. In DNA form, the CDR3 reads TGCAGCGTTGCAGGGGTCGAGACCCGGTACTTC. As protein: CSVAGVETRYF.

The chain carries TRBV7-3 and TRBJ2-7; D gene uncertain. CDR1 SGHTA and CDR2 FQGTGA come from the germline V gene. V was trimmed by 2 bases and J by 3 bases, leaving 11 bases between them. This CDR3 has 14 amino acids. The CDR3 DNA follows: TGTGCCAGCAGCTTAGAGGAAGGTTTCTACGAGCAGTACTTC. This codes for CASSLEEGFYEQYF. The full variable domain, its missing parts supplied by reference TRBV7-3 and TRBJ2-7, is GAGVSQTPSNKVTEKGKYVELRCDPISGHTALYWYRQSLGQGPEFLIYFQGTGAADDSGLPNDRFFAVRPEGSVSTLKIQRTERGDSAVYLCASSLEEGFYEQYFGPGTRLTVT.

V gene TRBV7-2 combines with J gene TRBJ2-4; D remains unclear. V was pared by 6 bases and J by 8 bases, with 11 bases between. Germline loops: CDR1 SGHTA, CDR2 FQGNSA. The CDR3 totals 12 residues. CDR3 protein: CASSYLGDIQYF. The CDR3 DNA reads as TGTGCCAGCAGTTACTTAGGTGACATTCAGTACTTC.

CDR3 sequence reads: CASSPRHLNEKLFF. The CDR3 DNA reads as TGTGCCAGCAGCCCACGACACCTTAATGAAAAACTGTTTTTT. The rearrangement links TRBV12-3 or TRBV12-4 to TRBJ1-4; unclear D gene. The CDR3 is 14 amino acids. Trimming took 6 bases from V and 4 from J, leaving 12 bases between them.

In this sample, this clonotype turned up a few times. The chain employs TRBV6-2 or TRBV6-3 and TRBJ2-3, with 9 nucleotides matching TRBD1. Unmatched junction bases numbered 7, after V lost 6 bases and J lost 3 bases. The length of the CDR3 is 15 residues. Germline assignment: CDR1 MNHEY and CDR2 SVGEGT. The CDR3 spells CASRPGTGRTDTQYF. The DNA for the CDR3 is TGTGCCAGCAGACCCGGGACAGGGCGGACAGATACGCAGTATTTT.

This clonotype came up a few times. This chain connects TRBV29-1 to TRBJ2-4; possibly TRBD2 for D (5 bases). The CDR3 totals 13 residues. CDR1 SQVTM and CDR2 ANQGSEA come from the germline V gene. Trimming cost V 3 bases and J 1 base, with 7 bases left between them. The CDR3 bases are TGCAGCGTTGAGGGGAGTGCCAAAAACATTCAGTACTTC. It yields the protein CSVEGSAKNIQYF.

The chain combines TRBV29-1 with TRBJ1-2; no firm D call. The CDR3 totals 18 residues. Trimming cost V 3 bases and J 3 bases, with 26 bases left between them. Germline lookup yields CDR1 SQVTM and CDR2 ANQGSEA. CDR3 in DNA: TGCAGCGTTGATCAACGCCGGGCCGGGTGTATGGTTGACTATGGCTACACCTTC. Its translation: CSVDQRRAGCMVDYGYTF.

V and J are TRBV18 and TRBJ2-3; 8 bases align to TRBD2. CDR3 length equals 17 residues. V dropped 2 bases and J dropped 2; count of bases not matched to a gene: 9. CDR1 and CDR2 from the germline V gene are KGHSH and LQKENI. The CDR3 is CASSPTQAGGITDTQYF. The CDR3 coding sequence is TGTGCCAGCTCACCAACCCAGGCGGGGGGAATCACAGATACGCAGTATTTT.

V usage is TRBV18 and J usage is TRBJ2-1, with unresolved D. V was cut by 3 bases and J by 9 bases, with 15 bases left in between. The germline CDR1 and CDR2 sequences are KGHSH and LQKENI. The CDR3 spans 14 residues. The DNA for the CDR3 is TGTGCCAGCTCACCCGATCTCCGGTCCGGTGAGCAGTTCTTC. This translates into CASSPDLRSGEQFF.